Listed below are T cell receptor beta chains from one sample, sequenced in a study of cytomegalovirus exposure and HLA in healthy donors. Sequencing used immunoSEQ multiplex PCR; TCRdb keeps in-frame clones, though not all of them. The sample contains roughly 80,000 clones, about four fifths of which appear only once. Material: PBMCs. The receptors were gathered from a woman aged 25-40 years in good health and CMV-seronegative. The CDR3 runs from the conserved cysteine through the conserved F or W. D genes are given only for firm matches. Expanded clones are given a class, and other clones once, few, many or no size at all.

j_gene | d_gene | abundance | v_gene | CDR3aa | CDR3nt
TRBJ2-5 | - | - | TRBV29-1 | CSVEGTREGGETQYF | TGCAGCGTTGAGGGCACCAGGGAAGGCGGAGAGACCCAGTACTTC
TRBJ1-2 | - | - | TRBV7-2 | CASSPAAWVNYGYTF | TGTGCCAGCAGCCCAGCGGCTTGGGTTAACTATGGCTACACCTTC
TRBJ1-2 | - | few | TRBV30 | CAWTFPGRKNYGYTF | TGTGCCTGGACCTTCCCCGGTCGCAAAAACTATGGCTACACCTTC
TRBJ1-6 | TRBD1 | - | TRBV6-1 | CASSENRGAYNSPLHF | TGTGCCAGCAGTGAAAACAGGGGTGCCTATAATTCACCCCTCCACTTT
TRBJ2-4 | TRBD2 | few | TRBV5-4 | CASGLAGSKNIQYF | TGTGCCTCCGGGCTAGCGGGATCCAAAAACATTCAGTACTTC
TRBJ2-2 | - | - | TRBV9 | CASSTGSGANTGELFF | TGTGCCAGCAGCACGGGGTCCGGGGCGAACACCGGGGAGCTGTTTTTT
TRBJ1-1 | - | - | TRBV7-8 | CASSKGHTNTEAFF | TGTGCCAGCAGCAAAGGACATACGAACACTGAAGCTTTCTTT
TRBJ2-7 | - | - | TRBV28 | CASSPSGSYEQYF | TGCGCCAGCAGTCCCTCTGGGAGCTACGAGCAGTACTTC
TRBJ2-2 | TRBD2 | once | TRBV9 | CASSVVGTSGRSGELFF | TGTGCCAGCAGCGTAGTTGGGACTAGCGGGAGATCCGGGGAGCTGTTTTTT
TRBJ1-3 | - | - | TRBV4-3 | CASSQAPGTGNTIYF | TGCGCCAGCAGCCAAGCGCCAGGGACTGGAAACACCATATATTTT
TRBJ1-1 | TRBD1 | few | TRBV4-3 | CASSQTGLGTTEAFF | TGCGCCAGCAGCCAGACAGGGTTGGGAACCACTGAAGCTTTCTTT
TRBJ2-7 | TRBD2 | - | TRBV28 | CASSFQPGLATYEQYF | TGTGCCAGCAGTTTCCAACCGGGACTAGCTACATACGAGCAGTACTTC
TRBJ2-7 | TRBD2 | - | TRBV6-5 | CASSLAGGGSEQYF | TGTGCCAGCAGCTTAGCGGGAGGGGGCTCCGAGCAGTACTTC
TRBJ2-5 | - | - | TRBV5-5 | CASNYGVSYQETQYF | TGTGCCAGCAATTACGGAGTTTCGTACCAAGAGACCCAGTACTTC
TRBJ2-1 | TRBD2 | - | TRBV28 | CASSLWPPLAGDKYNEQFF | TGTGCCAGCAGTTTATGGCCCCCCCTAGCGGGAGATAAGTACAATGAGCAGTTCTTC
TRBJ1-1 | - | - | TRBV7-9 | CASSPRGGGGTEAFF | TGTGCCAGCAGCCCCCGCGGGGGCGGAGGAACTGAAGCTTTCTTT
TRBJ2-7 | - | - | TRBV7-9 | CASSPRELLNYEQYF | TGTGCCAGCAGCCCCCGGGAGCTACTTAACTACGAGCAGTACTTC
TRBJ2-6 | - | - | TRBV27 | CASTPLGAHNVLTF | TGTGCCAGCACCCCCTTAGGGGCGCACAACGTCCTGACTTTC
TRBJ2-3 | TRBD2 | - | TRBV6-1 | CASSEEVSGMDTQYF | TGTGCCAGCAGTGAGGAAGTTAGCGGGATGGATACGCAGTATTTT
TRBJ2-2 | - | - | TRBV9 | CASSADPGGELFF | TGTGCCAGCAGCGCTGACCCAGGGGGGGAGCTGTTTTTT
TRBJ1-5 | - | - | TRBV28 | CASSLEVPGNSYQPQHF | TGTGCCAGCAGTTTAGAAGTGCCAGGCAACTCGTATCAGCCCCAGCATTTT
TRBJ2-7 | TRBD2 | - | TRBV7-2 | CASSGSSGTYEQYF | TGTGCCAGCAGCGGATCTAGCGGCACCTACGAGCAGTACTTC
TRBJ2-1 | TRBD2 | - | TRBV7-6 | CASSLQGLAGGNEQFF | TGTGCCAGCAGCTTACAGGGACTAGCGGGAGGAAATGAGCAGTTCTTC
TRBJ2-2 | - | - | TRBV27 | CASSFTSRGNTGELFF | TGTGCCAGCAGTTTTACGTCGCGGGGAAACACCGGGGAGCTGTTTTTT
TRBJ2-7 | - | - | TRBV7-7 | CASSYGPTGENEQYF | TGTGCTAGCAGCTACGGGCCGACGGGAGAAAACGAGCAGTACTTC
TRBJ1-1 | TRBD1 | once | TRBV10-3 | CAIRGTGDFEAFF | TGTGCCATCAGGGGGACAGGAGACTTTGAAGCTTTCTTT
TRBJ1-2 | TRBD1 | few | TRBV25-1 | CASSQGAGGYTF | TGTGCCAGCAGCCAGGGGGCTGGTGGCTACACCTTC
TRBJ2-7 | TRBD1 | - | TRBV2 | CASKTGGAYF | TGTGCCAGCAAAACAGGGGGCGCGTACTTC
TRBJ2-1 | TRBD2 | - | TRBV19 | CASSLRTSGTYNEQFF | TGTGCCAGTAGTCTTCGGACTAGCGGGACCTACAATGAGCAGTTCTTC
TRBJ1-5 | TRBD1 | - | TRBV2 | CASSATGGGQPQHF | TGTGCCAGCAGTGCTACAGGGGGAGGGCAGCCCCAGCATTTT
TRBJ2-7 | TRBD1 | - | TRBV7-6 | CASSRLPQDSGGSYEQYF | TGTGCCAGCAGCCGTCTACCCCAGGACTCAGGGGGCTCCTACGAGCAGTACTTC
TRBJ2-7 | - | once | TRBV21-1 | CASSKNGTGSYEQYF | TGTGCCAGCAGCAAAAACGGGACAGGGTCATACGAGCAGTACTTC
TRBJ2-2 | - | - | TRBV2 | CASSEEDLTGELFF | TGTGCCAGCAGTGAGGAGGACCTCACCGGGGAGCTGTTTTTT
TRBJ2-3 | TRBD2 | - | TRBV5-4 | CASSPELAGGGTDTQYF | TGTGCCAGCAGCCCTGAACTAGCGGGAGGGGGCACAGATACGCAGTATTTT
TRBJ2-2 | TRBD1 | few | TRBV2 | CASSDRTGVGELFF | TGTGCCAGCAGTGACCGGACAGGGGTCGGGGAGCTGTTTTTT
TRBJ2-2 | TRBD2 | - | TRBV7-7 | CASSEIAGAGELFF | TGTGCTAGCAGCGAGATAGCGGGAGCTGGGGAGCTGTTTTTT
TRBJ2-7 | TRBD2 | - | TRBV7-2 | CASSLGTSGRWEQYF | TGTGCCAGCAGCTTAGGTACTAGCGGGAGGTGGGAGCAGTACTTC
TRBJ2-2 | - | - | TRBV5-1 | CASSLEGGTNTGELFF | TGCGCCAGCAGCTTGGAAGGTGGGACAAACACCGGGGAGCTGTTTTTT
TRBJ2-1 | - | - | TRBV27 | CASSLGAASYNEQFF | TGTGCCAGCAGTCTAGGGGCTGCCTCCTACAATGAGCAGTTCTTC
TRBJ2-5 | - | - | TRBV29-1 | CSVEETLGGAGRRETQYF | TGCAGCGTTGAAGAGACCCTGGGGGGGGCCGGCCGCCGAGAGACCCAGTACTTC
TRBJ2-1 | - | - | TRBV7-3 | CASSLDGRGDEQFF | TGTGCCAGCAGCTTAGATGGCAGGGGGGATGAGCAGTTCTTC
TRBJ2-7 | - | - | TRBV27 | CASSSTSPYEQYF | TGTGCCAGCAGTTCAACCAGTCCCTACGAGCAGTACTTC
TRBJ1-1 | - | - | TRBV6-5 | CASSYSSGRLNTEAFF | TGTGCCAGCAGTTACTCGTCAGGGCGTTTGAACACTGAAGCTTTCTTT
TRBJ2-7 | TRBD2 | - | TRBV7-9 | CASSLGGGYEGPSYEQYF | TGTGCCAGCAGCTTAGGGGGAGGGTACGAGGGCCCGTCCTACGAGCAGTACTTC
TRBJ1-2 | TRBD1 | - | TRBV29-1 | CSVVTGGYGYTF | TGCAGCGTCGTTACAGGGGGCTATGGCTACACCTTC
TRBJ2-1 | TRBD2 | - | TRBV9 | CASSPSGNGNEQFF | TGTGCCAGCAGCCCTAGCGGGAATGGTAATGAGCAGTTCTTC
TRBJ2-3 | TRBD2 | once | TRBV13 | CASSPTLAGDTQYF | TGTGCCAGCAGCCCCACCCTAGCGGGAGATACGCAGTATTTT
TRBJ1-1 | - | once | TRBV9 | CASSSGGAEAFF | TGTGCCAGCAGTTCGGGGGGGGCTGAAGCTTTCTTT
TRBJ2-2 | TRBD2 | - | TRBV7-9 | CASSSGTIFFTGELFF | TGTGCCAGCAGCTCCGGGACTATCTTTTTCACCGGGGAGCTGTTTTTT
TRBJ1-1 | - | - | TRBV28 | CAAGELSPNTETFF | TGTGCCGCAGGGGAACTCAGCCCCAACACTGAAACTTTCTTT
TRBJ1-1 | - | - | TRBV27 | CASSLFGVGQSYDEAFF | TGTGCCAGCAGTTTATTCGGAGTTGGACAGTCTTATGATGAAGCTTTCTTT
TRBJ2-1 | - | - | TRBV7-9 | CASIAIPLFNNEQFF | TGTGCCAGCATCGCGATCCCTCTTTTCAACAATGAGCAGTTCTTC
TRBJ2-1 | TRBD2 | - | TRBV5-1 | CASSLKDERDLLKMDEQFF | TGCGCCAGCAGCTTGAAGGACGAGCGGGACCTCCTTAAGATGGATGAGCAGTTCTTC